Listed below are T cell receptor beta chains from one sample, sequenced in a study of vaccination and CD4 T cells after COVID-19. TCRdb reprocessed the PCR reads with MiXCR, giving one entry per CDR3 protein. This table has about 19,000 distinct CDR3 sequences, around 42% appearing once. These receptors lack a known antigen. Specimen: cultured CD4+ T cells from blood. The receptor source for this set is a human donor with COVID-19. CDR3s include the opening cysteine and the closing phenylalanine or tryptophan. Each record gives: J gene, V gene, D gene, clone size, CDR3 protein, CDR3 DNA. A D gene is named only where the DNA matches it firmly. A clone size is listed for some rows: how often the clone was seen (once, few, many), or a class if it is expanded.

TRBJ1-1 TRBV7-6 - few CASSLRSGMNTEAFF TGTGCCAGCAGCTTAAGGTCGGGGATGAACACTGAAGCTTTCTTT
TRBJ2-1 TRBV7-9 - - CASSLAEVGRVNEQFF TGTGCCAGCAGCTTAGCGGAAGTAGGGCGGGTCAATGAGCAGTTCTTC
TRBJ2-3 TRBV24-1 - few CATSDYSGSSTDTQYF TGTGCCACCAGTGATTATTCCGGCTCTAGCACAGATACGCAGTATTTT
TRBJ2-5 TRBV11-3 - few CASSLDRSTGWETQYF TGTGCCAGCAGCTTAGACCGTTCTACGGGCTGGGAGACCCAGTACTTC
TRBJ1-3 TRBV19 TRBD1 few CASSMGQGAISGNTIYF TGTGCCAGTAGTATGGGACAGGGGGCTATCTCTGGAAACACCATATATTTT
TRBJ1-1 TRBV2 - - CASSEALRQNTEAFF TGTGCCAGCAGTGAAGCGCTCAGACAGAACACTGAAGCTTTCTTT
TRBJ2-3 TRBV6-1 TRBD1 - CASRDRGLGTDTQYF TGTGCCAGCAGGGACAGGGGGTTGGGCACAGATACGCAGTATTTT
TRBJ1-1 TRBV5-1 TRBD1 once CASSSDRGRLVSEAFF TGCGCCAGCAGCTCTGACAGGGGAAGATTAGTCTCTGAAGCTTTCTTT
TRBJ1-5 TRBV20-1 - - CSARAASLNQPQHF TGCAGTGCTAGAGCCGCCAGCCTAAATCAGCCCCAGCATTTT
TRBJ2-7 TRBV21-1 - few CASSKKTASGTYEQYF TGTGCCAGCAGCAAAAAGACGGCTAGCGGGACCTACGAGCAGTACTTC
TRBJ1-2 TRBV7-6 - - CASSLGHLNYGYTF TGTGCCAGCAGCTTAGGACACCTAAACTATGGCTACACCTTC
TRBJ1-6 TRBV10-2 - - CASRAWGGDNSPLHF TGCGCCAGCAGGGCCTGGGGTGGCGATAATTCACCCCTCCACTTT
TRBJ2-1 TRBV2 TRBD2 - CASSRSGLAGDHSYNEQFF TGTGCCAGCAGCCGAAGTGGGCTAGCGGGGGATCACTCCTACAATGAGCAGTTCTTC
TRBJ1-3 TRBV20-1 - few CSASRPGQASGNTIYF TGCAGTGCTAGCCGACCGGGACAAGCCTCTGGAAACACCATATATTTT
TRBJ1-1 TRBV7-6 - - CASSLLDYRANTEAFF TGTGCCAGCAGCTTACTGGACTACAGGGCGAACACTGAAGCTTTCTTT
TRBJ2-1 TRBV4-1 TRBD2 - CASKRGRGDINEQFF TGCGCCAGCAAGCGGGGGCGGGGGGATATAAATGAGCAGTTCTTC
TRBJ2-1 TRBV28 - - CASSPDSYNEQFF TGTGCCAGCAGTCCGGACAGTTACAATGAGCAGTTCTTC
TRBJ2-3 TRBV30 - - CAWSYGSEPTDTQYF TGTGCCTGGTCCTATGGGTCCGAACCCACAGATACGCAGTATTTT
TRBJ1-6 TRBV6-5 TRBD1 - CASSYGQGERCNSPLHF TGTGCCAGCAGTTACGGCCAGGGGGAGAGGTGTAATTCACCCCTCCACTTT
TRBJ2-5 TRBV5-1 - - CASTGSQWTQYF TGCGCCAGCACGGGGTCCCAATGGACCCAGTACTTC
TRBJ1-5 TRBV5-8 TRBD1 - CASSFLTGGDWNQPQHF TGTGCCAGCAGCTTTCTTACAGGGGGCGATTGGAATCAGCCCCAGCATTTT
TRBJ1-1 TRBV5-1 - once CASSPEWAGNTEAFF TGCGCCAGCAGCCCTGAGTGGGCAGGGAACACTGAAGCTTTCTTT